The 12 T cell receptor beta chains reported below all come from one sample, sequenced in a study of cytomegalovirus exposure and HLA in healthy donors. The PCR made use of 60 Vbeta and 13 Jbeta primers. Profiling relied on immunoSEQ multiplex PCR, and the TCRdb table lists in-frame clones only, not all of them. The table records tens of thousands of clones, around 74% of them present only once. Sequencing used PBMCs. The receptors were sampled from a woman in her forties or fifties in good health and CMV-seropositive.

This clone was seen a single time. The V and J genes are TRBV5-4 and TRBJ2-3; 16 positions match TRBD2. There are 17 residues in the CDR3. Per germline, CDR1 SGHNT and CDR2 YYREEE (reference sequence). V lost 4 bases and J lost 6; bases outside the gene matches: 8. The CDR3 coding sequence is TGTGCCAGCAGCCCGGGGACTAGCGGGAGGGCTGGGGATACGCAGTATTTT. Residues: CASSPGTSGRAGDTQYF.

This clone was counted ten times or more. V usage is TRBV6-6 and J usage is TRBJ1-1; possibly TRBD1 for D (5 bases). Trimming stripped 5 bases from V and 1 base from J, with 8 bases between. The CDR3 loop spans 13 amino acids. Germline V gene data show CDR1 as MNHNY and CDR2 as SVGAGI (reference sequence). This chain's CDR3 is CASSPTENTEAFF. The CDR3 DNA reads TGTGCCAGCAGTCCGACAGAGAACACTGAAGCTTTCTTT.

V is TRBV6-6 and J is TRBJ1-3, with 7 nucleotides matching TRBD1. Unmatched junction bases numbered 8, after V lost 7 bases and J lost 2 bases. Germline V CDR1 and CDR2: MNHNY, SVGAGI (reference sequence). CDR3 length equals 15 residues. CDR3 nucleotides: TGTGCCAGCACTCCAGACCAGGGGGCTGGAAACACCATATATTTT. This sequence encodes CASTPDQGAGNTIYF.

The chain is built from TRBV11-2 and TRBJ2-1; 8 nucleotides line up with TRBD2. The CDR3 sequence is 16 residues long. J lost 9 bases, V lost 5 bases, and 15 bases had no gene match. Germline CDR1 is SGHAT and CDR2 is FQNNGV. CDR3 in DNA: TGTGCCAGCAGCCCCCATGAGGCTAGCGGGCCCGGTGAGCAGTTCTTC. Its protein is CASSPHEASGPGEQFF.

The chain combines TRBV13 with TRBJ2-7; 13 bases are a match to TRBD2. V shed 6 bases, J shed 2 bases, and the junction held 4 bases outside the gene matches. The CDR3 runs to 15 residues. Looked up from germline, CDR1 is PRHDT and CDR2 is FYEKMQ (reference sequence). CDR3 region: CASSPTSGGTYEQYF. In DNA, the CDR3 is TGTGCCAGCAGTCCGACTAGCGGGGGGACCTACGAGCAGTACTTC.

As for this clone: In the same sample, other DNA sequences code for this CDR3. V gene TRBV5-1 combines with J gene TRBJ1-2; 9 bases map to TRBD1. Trimming at V came to 2 bases and at J to 8 bases, leaving 7 bases not matched to a gene. Germline values: CDR1 SGHRS, CDR2 YFSETQ. The CDR3 consists of 14 residues. CDR3 sequence (DNA): TGCGCCAGCAGCTTAGGACAGGGGTCACGCGGCTACACCTTC. Translated, it gives CASSLGQGSRGYTF.

This chain connects TRBV30 to TRBJ2-7, with D hard to call. V was trimmed by 0 bases and J by 3 bases, leaving 9 bases between them. Germline assignment: CDR1 GTSNPN and CDR2 SVGIG (reference sequence). The CDR3 is made up of 13 amino acids. CDR3 residues: CAWSVSFGYEQYF. In DNA, the CDR3 is TGTGCCTGGAGTGTATCGTTCGGCTACGAGCAGTACTTC.

The chain links TRBV5-8 to TRBJ1-2, with D maybe TRBD1 (6 bases). CDR1 is SGHTS, CDR2 YDEGEE, per germline. This CDR3 comprises 14 residues. The ends were cut back, 4 bases at V and 5 bases at J, with 15 bases in the middle. The CDR3 region is CASSLGGPAYGYTF. CDR3 nucleotide sequence: TGTGCCAGCAGCCTCGGGGGGCCCGCTTATGGCTACACCTTC.

V usage is TRBV6-1 and J usage is TRBJ1-5, with D maybe TRBD1 (5 bases). Trimming left V 3 bases short and J 4 bases short, with 7 bases between. Germline assignment: CDR1 MNHNS and CDR2 SASEGT. The CDR3 extends over 13 amino acids. The CDR3 spells CASSDQGNQPQHF. In DNA, the CDR3 is TGTGCCAGCAGTGATCAGGGTAATCAGCCCCAGCATTTT.

This chain links TRBV28 with TRBJ1-2; D is ambiguous. Per the germline V gene, CDR1 is MDHEN and CDR2 is SYDVKM. CDR3 length: 14 amino acids. V lost 6 bases and J lost 4, with 15 bases in between. CDR3 nucleotides: TGTGCCAGCAGACTGGGAGGTCTGATCTATGGCTACACCTTC. Its protein is CASRLGGLIYGYTF.

This sequence joins TRBV7-2 and TRBJ1-2; perhaps TRBD1 as D (5 bases). CDR3 length: 16 amino acids. Per the germline V gene, CDR1 is SGHTA and CDR2 is FQGNSA. With 5 bases removed from V and 3 bases from J, the gap between germline ends came to 19 bases. The CDR3 DNA follows: TGTGCCAGCAGCGTGGTGGGACTTGGGGCCGACTATGGCTACACCTTC. Translating it yields CASSVVGLGADYGYTF.

The J gene is TRBJ1-2, the V gene TRBV6-5; no clear D. This CDR3 spans 13 amino acids. Deletions cut 5 bases from V and 8 bases from J, with 15 bases between. CDR1 and CDR2 from the germline V gene are MNHEY and SVGAGI. CDR3: CASSPDGLLGYTF. CDR3 sequence (DNA): TGTGCCAGCAGTCCTGACGGACTATTGGGCTACACCTTC.